This T cell receptor (beta chain) was recovered during a study of control samples from healthy donors and cancer patients. The repertoire was sequenced with immunoSEQ multiplex PCR; TCRdb's copy has only in-frame clones and lacks some. The sample holds 95,000 to 150,000 clones, approximately 92% seen once. Germline V gene lookup returns CDR1 SGDLS and CDR2 YYNGEE. The length of the CDR3 is 14 residues. V lost 0 bases to trimming and J lost 0 bases, with 5 bases between them. Sequencing was performed on PBMCs. This sequence originates from a man older than 75 with head and neck cancer. This chain joins TRBV9 and TRBJ2-3, with D unresolved. The CDR3 DNA reads TGTGCCAGCAGCGTAGCCGGTAGCACAGATACGCAGTATTTT. The encoded protein is CASSVAGSTDTQYF.